The 7 T cell receptor beta chains listed next were all sequenced from one sample in a study of T cells in Graves' hyperthyroidism and ophthalmopathy (dated by TCRdb to about 2019). Libraries were built with multiplex PCR. TCRdb names Illumina HiSeq 2000 as the instrument used. The TCR beta CDR3 regions were amplified from RNA transcripts. The TCR CDR3 was subjected to a first round of RT-PCR using the HTBI primer set and the Qiagen OneStep RT-PCR kit. The raw public reads went through TCRdb reprocessing: fastp at Q25, MiXCR clone calling, in-frame beta chains kept. Entries that share a CDR3 protein sequence are merged under the most common genes and DNA. In all, the sample holds about 260,000 distinct CDR3 sequences, and 25% to 30% of those were seen once. About 30% of the sample belongs to the ten largest clones. The sequenced sample consisted of blood. These receptors all stem from a man aged 40-50 years with Graves' hyperthyroidism that later progressed to Graves' ophthalmopathy.

The table lists this clonotype with a few counts. The chain carries TRBV2 and TRBJ2-7, with D maybe TRBD2 (5 bases). In germline, CDR1 is SNHLY, CDR2 FYNNEI. CDR3 size: 12 residues. Trimming took 2 bases from V and 5 from J, leaving 7 bases between them. CDR3 residues: CASSERADEQYF. CDR3 sequence (DNA): TGTGCCAGCAGTGAACGAGCGGACGAGCAGTACTTC.

The rearrangement joins TRBV30 to TRBJ1-3; 9 positions match TRBD1. Germline V gene data show CDR1 as GTSNPN and CDR2 as SVGIG (reference sequence). This CDR3 region has 15 residues. V was clipped by 3 bases and J by 5 bases; unmatched bases: 8. This chain's CDR3 is CAWRDLTGGRNTIYF. In DNA form, the CDR3 reads TGTGCCTGGAGGGACCTGACAGGGGGAAGAAACACCATATATTTT.

This chain links TRBV27 with TRBJ2-7; D gene unclear. Trimming removed 3 bases at V and 4 bases at J, with 13 bases between. Per the germline V gene, CDR1 is MNHEY and CDR2 is SMNVEV (reference sequence). This CDR3 has 14 amino acids. The CDR3, as DNA: TGTGCCAGCAGTTTTCAAACTGTGGGTTACGAGCAGTACTTC. Its protein product is CASSFQTVGYEQYF.

The chain recombines TRBV5-1 with TRBJ1-1; D gene unclear. Germline loops: CDR1 SGHRS, CDR2 YFSETQ. V lost 4 bases to trimming and J lost 4 bases, with 17 bases between them. There are 15 residues in the CDR3. CDR3 nucleotide sequence: TGCGCCAGCAGCGGAGACGGCCGGGTGGGCACTGAAGCTTTCTTT. Its protein product is CASSGDGRVGTEAFF.

This clonotype was seen at least ten times. In DNA, the CDR3 is TGTGCCAGCAGACGTCGGCCGGGACAGGGGTACACCGGGGAGCTGTTTTTT. Translated, it gives CASRRRPGQGYTGELFF. The chain is built from TRBV28 and TRBJ2-2; 10 nucleotides align to TRBD1. Trimming took 6 bases from V and 3 from J; bases not matched to a gene: 10. Germline loops: CDR1 MDHEN, CDR2 SYDVKM. The CDR3 covers 17 residues.

This clonotype was found many times. In DNA, the CDR3 is TGTGCCAGCAGTTGGGGGGCTTTAAGAGAGACCCAGTACTTC. It is translated as CASSWGALRETQYF. V and J are TRBV12-3 or TRBV12-4 and TRBJ2-5; D could derive from TRBD1 or TRBD2 (6 bases each). This CDR3 has 14 amino acids. V was shortened by 4 bases and J by 4 bases, with 13 bases between the two germline ends.

This clonotype was found many times. The chain has TRBV7-3 and TRBJ2-7, with 10 positions matching TRBD2. Germline V gives CDR1 SGHTA, CDR2 FQGTGA. The CDR3 covers 14 residues. Trimming cost V 5 bases and J 3 bases; bases outside gene matches: 4. The chain's CDR3 is CASSPASGSYEQYF. CDR3 nucleotide sequence: TGTGCCAGCAGCCCTGCTAGCGGGAGCTACGAGCAGTACTTC.